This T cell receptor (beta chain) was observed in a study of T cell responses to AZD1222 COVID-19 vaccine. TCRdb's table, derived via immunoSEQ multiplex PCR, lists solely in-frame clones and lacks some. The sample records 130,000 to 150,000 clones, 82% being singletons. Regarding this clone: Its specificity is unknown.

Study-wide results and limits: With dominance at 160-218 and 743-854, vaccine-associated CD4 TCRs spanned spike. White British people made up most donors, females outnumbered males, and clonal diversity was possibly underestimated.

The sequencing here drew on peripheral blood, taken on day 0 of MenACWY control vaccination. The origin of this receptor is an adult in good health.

CDR3 sequence (DNA): TGTGCCAGCAGAGACGGAGGTCGGGGGGCGGGCTACACCTTC. Amino acid sequence: CASRDGGRGAGYTF. The genes are TRBV3-1 (or the pseudogene TRBV3-2) and TRBJ1-2, with a possible D match to TRBD1 (6 bases). Trimming cost V 6 bases and J 8 bases, with 19 bases left between them. Germline loops: CDR1 LGHDT, CDR2 YNNKEL (reference sequence). This CDR3 is 14 amino acids long.